Sequencing of this TCR delta chain was carried out in a study of in vitro expanded adult blood gammadelta T cells (dated by TCRdb to 2020 to 2022). Regarding the complete study: Among T cells, Vgamma9Vdelta2 cells made up between 94.4% and 100% of the sorted population, reflecting the sort purity. The study compared the TCR repertoire of Vgamma9Vdelta2 T cells expanded in vitro with a mistletoe-extract drug against those expanded with HMBPP or zoledronate. Cells from each donor were stimulated separately with HMBPP, zoledronate or AbnobaViscum P, and TRG and TRD CDR3 repertoires were sequenced for every condition. A few subjects were included in the TCR repertoire analysis.

General findings and caveats noted by the study authors: Most of the top TRGV9 CDR3 clonotypes were public, as they were shared across donors and across all three stimulation conditions. Every repertoire came from in vitro expanded cultures of healthy donor cells rather than from mistletoe-treated patients. Each donor had a private TRDV2 repertoire shared between treatments, and in multidimensional scaling the TRD repertoires clustered by subject rather than by stimulant. CDR3 length, diversity and J usage of AbnobaViscum P-expanded Vgamma9Vdelta2 repertoires were found to be similar to those of HMBPP- and zoledronate-expanded repertoires, which suggested a polyclonal response.

The label giving this sample's treatment or condition can be read as: aminobisphosphonate causing endogenous IPP accumulation, about 0.96 uM. After expansion, live CD3+ TCRgammadelta+ Vgamma9+ Vdelta2+ T cells were FACS-sorted on a FACS Aria III. PBMC were pulsed for one day with approximately 0.98 uM zoledronate, then washed three times before expansion. The cultures were expanded for roughly 13 days, and IL-2 was added again every 3 to 4 days. Following the one-day stimulant pulse, the cells were washed three times and then grown in medium with 95 to 100 U/mL IL-2. Before culture, peripheral blood mononuclear cells were isolated by Lymphoprep gradient centrifugation and were cryopreserved in liquid nitrogen. Library construction relied on 5' RACE. For each sample, the RNeasy Micro Kit was used to extract RNA from about 9,800 sorted cells. To build the libraries, template-switch reverse transcription was performed and then the CDR3gamma and CDR3delta regions were amplified by PCR. Amplicons were sequenced on an Illumina MiSeq with the V2 300 kit, and 150 bp paired-end reads were generated. The study's own analysis went as follows. Read quality was checked with FastQC version 0.11.8. CDR3 sequences were built by aligning reads to GenBank TRG or TRD reference genes using MiXCR version 3.0.3. Default MiXCR parameters were applied, except that 3 rather than 5 consecutive nucleotides were used for TRDD assembly. VDJtools version 1.2.1 with default settings was used for repertoire analyses, including normalized Shannon-Wiener diversity, clonotype tracking and multidimensional scaling. CDR3 sequences that were out of frame or contained stop codons were removed from analysis. TCRdb called clones anew from the public reads via CATT; matching DNA rows were later pooled. The V and J calls were determined by TCRdb, not by the authors. The sample table lists approximately 800 delta-chain clones, 39% of them with a count of one. In total, the top ten clones hold 20% to 25% of the sample.

On this clone itself: The specificity of this receptor is unknown. A much larger clone differs by one base, so this may be a read error. The same CDR3 is also encoded by other DNA sequences in this sample.

CDR1 and CDR2 (GEAIGNYY, EKD) derive from the germline V gene. Inclusive of the bounding cysteine and phenylalanine, the CDR3 is 15 residues long. CDR3 DNA only is kept here, 45 bases in frame from base 1. The sequencing here drew on gamma-delta T cells from peripheral blood expanded in culture, taken from an in vitro culture stimulated with zoledronate. This sequence originates from an adult in good health. This sequence uses TRDV2 and TRDJ1; 6 matching bases give a weak D call of TRDD3. The nucleotide sequence is given as TGTGCCTGTGACACCGTGGGGGCTTACACTGATAAACTCATCTTT. The resulting protein is CACDTVGAYTDKLIF.